Shown below are 29 T cell receptor beta chains from a single sample sequenced in a study of T cells after yellow fever vaccination. TCRdb fed the 5' RACE reads into MiXCR, producing one record per CDR3 protein. This table has fewer than 650,000 distinct CDR3 sequences, less than 25% appearing once. The sequences come from PBMCs, collected approximately 22 days after the first yellow fever vaccination. All receptors come from a man between 18 and 29 years old who received the YFV17D yellow fever vaccine.

V gene TRBV27 combines with J gene TRBJ2-1; D is ambiguous. Germline assignment: CDR1 MNHEY and CDR2 SMNVEV (reference sequence). Trimming removed 2 bases from V and 2 bases from J, with 13 bases in between. CDR3 length equals 16 residues. The CDR3 nucleotides are TGTGCCAGCAGTTTAATCGGTAGGATTACCTACAATGAGCAGTTCTTC. Translation gives CASSLIGRITYNEQFF.

This clonotype has ten or more counts. The chain couples TRBV5-6 to TRBJ1-1; D gene ambiguous. The CDR3 spans 16 residues. Germline V gene data show CDR1 as SGHDT and CDR2 as YYEEEE. V lost 0 bases and J lost 1, with 13 bases in between. In DNA form, the CDR3 reads TGTGCCAGCAGCTTGGGGCCCCGGAGAGCGAACACTGAAGCTTTCTTT. Translated, it gives CASSLGPRRANTEAFF.

Written as DNA, the CDR3 is TGTGCCATGCGACGAAGGGGCCCCTACGAGCAGTACGTC. Its protein product is CAMRRRGPYEQYV. The rearrangement uses TRBV6-2 or TRBV6-3 and TRBJ2-7; D is perhaps TRBD1 (5 bases). Trimming pared 10 bases from V and 2 bases from J, leaving 15 bases between. The CDR3 covers 13 residues. Germline V gene data show CDR1 as MNHEY and CDR2 as SVGEGT.

The chain recombines TRBV5-4 with TRBJ2-3; D is perhaps TRBD2 (7 bases). Trimming cost V 2 bases and J 5 bases, with 15 bases left between them. CDR3 size: 15 residues. CDR1 SGHNT and CDR2 YYREEE come from the germline V gene (reference sequence). The CDR3 DNA sequence: TGTGCCAGCAGCTTTTTCGGGGGGCTGGGAGATACGCAGTATTTT. It codes for CASSFFGGLGDTQYF.

There are a few counts of this clonotype. V and J are TRBV3-1 and TRBJ1-2; the match to TRBD1 covers 7 bases. J lost 4 bases, V lost 4 bases, and 9 bases had no gene match. The CDR3 length is 15 residues. CDR1 is LGHDT, CDR2 YNNKEL, per germline (reference sequence). CDR3 loop: CASSPTSTGTYGYTF. The DNA for the CDR3 is TGTGCCAGCAGCCCGACCTCGACAGGGACCTATGGCTACACCTTC.

This clonotype was observed a few times. CDR3 in DNA: TGTGCCAGCAGCTTAGGCGGGTTTAGCTACGAGCAGTACGTC. It codes for CASSLGGFSYEQYV. This chain joins TRBV11-2 and TRBJ2-7; possible D gene TRBD2, 5 bases. CDR1 is SGHAT, CDR2 FQNNGV, per germline. The CDR3 sequence is 14 residues long. Trimming cost V 1 base and J 3 bases, with 10 bases left between them.

This clonotype was detected only a few times. The chain combines TRBV4-1 with TRBJ2-5; D call uncertain. Per the germline V gene, CDR1 is MGHRA and CDR2 is YSYEKL. This CDR3 is built from 17 residues. With 0 bases removed from V and 0 bases from J, the gap between germline ends came to 14 bases. The CDR3, as DNA: TGCGCCAGCAGCCAAGATGTTGGACGGCCGGACCAAGAGACCCAGTACTTC. Translating gives CASSQDVGRPDQETQYF.

The chain has TRBV7-9 and TRBJ2-1; no clear D gene. This CDR3 is built from 12 residues. Germline V lookup: CDR1 SEHNR, CDR2 FQNEAQ (reference sequence). Trimming shortened V by 1 base and J by 9 bases, and 7 bases separated the two germline ends. CDR3 protein: CASSLEVAEQFF. The CDR3 DNA follows: TGTGCCAGCAGCTTAGAAGTGGCTGAGCAGTTCTTC.

The chain has TRBV5-4 and TRBJ1-1, with a possible D match to TRBD1 (5 bases). The CDR3 sequence is 14 residues long. With 1 base removed from V and 3 bases from J, the gap between germline ends came to 10 bases. Germline V gives CDR1 SGHNT, CDR2 YYREEE (reference sequence). The CDR3 coding sequence is TGTGCCAGCAGCTTGTTAGACAGCGACACTGAAGCTTTCTTT. Protein sequence: CASSLLDSDTEAFF.

The chain employs TRBV5-6 and TRBJ1-5, with unresolved D. Germline V gene data show CDR1 as SGHDT and CDR2 as YYEEEE. The CDR3 has 14 amino acids. Trimming took 3 bases from V and 5 from J, leaving 12 bases between them. CDR3 sequence (DNA): TGTGCCAGCAGCTCCGGGCAGAGAGATCAGCCCCAGCATTTT. Translated: CASSSGQRDQPQHF. The whole variable domain, remainder taken from reference TRBV5-6 and TRBJ1-5, is DAGVTQSPTHLIKTRGQQVTLRCSPKSGHDTVSWYQQALGQGPQFIFQYYEEEERQRGNFPDRFSGHQFPNYSSELNVNALLLGDSALYLCASSSGQRDQPQHFGDGTRLSIL.

This rearrangement joins TRBV5-5 to TRBJ2-2, with D possibly TRBD1 on 6 matching bases. The V end was cut by 5 bases, the J end by 6 bases, with 14 bases between. CDR3 length: 14 amino acids. CDR1 is SGHKS, CDR2 YYEKEE, per germline (reference sequence). As DNA, the CDR3 is TGTGCCAGCAGACGCGGGCAGGGGCCCGGGGAGCTGTTTTTT. Translation gives CASRRGQGPGELFF.

The genes are TRBV7-8 and TRBJ1-1, with TRBD1 matching over 7 bases. This CDR3 region has 16 residues. The V and J ends lost 2 bases and 4 bases, in that order; junction bases with no gene match: 10. Germline-derived CDR1 and CDR2 are SGHVS and FQNEAQ. The CDR3 sequence: CASSLYGTASGTEAFF. The CDR3 nucleotides are TGTGCCAGCAGCTTATACGGGACAGCGTCAGGCACTGAAGCTTTCTTT.

This clonotype was observed many times. The rearrangement links TRBV20-1 to TRBJ2-7; 11 positions agree with TRBD2. Germline assignment: CDR1 DFQATT and CDR2 SNEGSKA (reference sequence). J gave up 2 bases and V 1 base, and 7 bases lay outside the gene matches. The CDR3 has 16 amino acids. CDR3 DNA sequence: TGCAGTGCTAGAGGACAGGGACTAGCGGTGGCCTACGAGCAGTACGTC. It yields the protein CSARGQGLAVAYEQYV.

The chain recombines TRBV18 with TRBJ1-6; D may be TRBD1 (6 bases). Germline V gene data show CDR1 as KGHSH and CDR2 as LQKENI. This CDR3 comprises 14 residues. V lost 5 bases and J 10 bases, leaving 15 bases between the germline ends. In DNA, the CDR3 is TGTGCCAGCTCATCGACAGGAGGGTCCTCACCCCTCCACTTT. It yields the protein CASSSTGGSSPLHF.

This clonotype appeared a few times. The gene calls are TRBV11-2 and TRBJ1-1; 9 bases are shared with TRBD1. The V gene's germline CDR1 is SGHAT and CDR2 FQNNGV. The CDR3 runs to 16 residues. Germline trimming cut 6 bases from V and 7 bases from J; bases unmatched to any gene: 15. The CDR3 reads CASSPTKQGAIGEAFF. The DNA for the CDR3 is TGTGCCAGCAGTCCAACCAAACAGGGGGCGATTGGTGAAGCTTTCTTT.

The chain combines TRBV20-1 with TRBJ2-4, with a tentative D call TRBD2 (7 bases). Trimming cost V 3 bases and J 7 bases, with 10 bases left between them. This CDR3 spans 12 amino acids. Germline-derived CDR1 and CDR2 are DFQATT and SNEGSKA (reference sequence). CDR3 coding DNA: TGCAGTGCTAGGGGAGGGGGGAACATTCAGTACTTC. Its translation: CSARGGGNIQYF.

This clonotype came up a few times. The V gene is TRBV29-1, the J gene TRBJ1-1; D may be TRBD1 (5 bases). The CDR3 sequence is 12 residues long. Germline CDR1 SQVTM, CDR2 ANQGSEA. Trimming took off 8 bases at V and 7 bases at J, with 17 bases between the two ends. CDR3 DNA: TGCAGCTTGAAGAGTTCCGGGGGTGAAGCTTTCTTT. Translation: CSLKSSGGEAFF.

The chain carries TRBV28 and TRBJ2-4; no firm D call. V lost 2 bases and J 9 bases, leaving 8 bases between the germline ends. CDR3 size: 12 residues. The V gene's germline CDR1 is MDHEN and CDR2 SYDVKM. DNA of the CDR3: TGTGCCAGCAGTTTAACAAATGGCATTCAGTACTTC. Amino acids: CASSLTNGIQYF.

A few counts support this clonotype. The V call is TRBV7-8, the J call TRBJ2-6; D gene ambiguous. Trimming left V 4 bases short and J 2 bases short, with 12 bases between. The germline V gene has CDR1 SGHVS and CDR2 FQNEAQ. The CDR3 is 16 amino acids. The CDR3 DNA sequence: TGTGCCAGCAGCTCCCTAAGTGGGCCTGGGGCCAACGTCCTGACTTTC. This encodes CASSSLSGPGANVLTF.

This clonotype was recorded a few times. The chain combines TRBV20-1 with TRBJ1-1; D unresolved. Trimming shortened V by 2 bases and J by 11 bases, and 15 bases separated the two germline ends. The CDR3 sequence is 12 residues long. Germline V gene lookup returns CDR1 DFQATT and CDR2 SNEGSKA (reference sequence). CDR3 DNA: TGCAGTGCTAGACGGGCCTCGTCGGTCGCTTTCTTT. Translation: CSARRASSVAFF.

V is TRBV28 and J is TRBJ1-1; 7 nucleotides line up with TRBD1. V trimming: 5 bases; J trimming: 12 bases; junction bases outside the gene matches: 12. The CDR3 contains 13 residues. CDR1 is MDHEN, CDR2 SYDVKM, per germline. CDR3 DNA: TGTGCCAGCAGTCCCCCTAACAGGGGAACAACTTTCTTT. As protein: CASSPPNRGTTFF.

To note about this clonotype: Its ends do not fully match the called genes, so a read error is possible. The V call is TRBV4-2, the J call TRBJ2-7, with D perhaps matching TRBD2 (7 bases). This CDR3 is 17 amino acids long. Germline CDR1 reads LGHNA; CDR2 reads YNFKEQ. This CDR3 is CASRQAVGVGGAVEQYF. CDR3 in DNA: TGTGCCAGCAGACAAGCCGTCGGCGTGGGGGGGGCCGTCGAGCAGTACTTC.

This clonotype has more than one count but fewer than ten. An end of the junction differs from the germline gene, which may be a read error. The V and J genes are TRBV20-1 and TRBJ2-3, with TRBD2 matching 10 bases. Germline-derived CDR1 and CDR2 are DFQATT and SNEGSKA (reference sequence). This CDR3 region has 14 residues. CDR3 sequence reads: CSARKRGGTHTQYF. The CDR3, as DNA: TGCAGTGCTAGAAAGCGGGGGGGCACACATACGCAGTATTTT.

There are a few counts of this clonotype. The chain links TRBV12-3 or TRBV12-4 to TRBJ2-2; the D gene is possibly TRBD2 (5 bases). This CDR3 is built from 13 residues. Trimming left V 5 bases short and J 4 bases short, with 8 bases between. CDR3 in DNA: TGTGCCAGCAGTCCGCGGGCCACCGGGGAGCTGTTTTTT. Encoded protein: CASSPRATGELFF.

Only a few counts were recorded for this clonotype. The chain has TRBV10-3 and TRBJ2-3; 11 positions match TRBD2. This CDR3 is built from 16 residues. V gave up 0 bases and J gave up 3 bases; unmatched junction bases: 2. Germline V gene data show CDR1 as ENHRY and CDR2 as SYGVKD. This CDR3 reads CAISESTSGGTDTQYF. The CDR3 nucleotides are TGTGCCATCAGTGAGTCAACTAGCGGGGGAACAGATACGCAGTATTTT.

This chain joins TRBV12-3 or TRBV12-4 and TRBJ2-1, with 9 bases aligning to TRBD2. This CDR3 contains 15 residues. J lost 2 bases, V lost 1 base, and 0 bases had no gene match. CDR3 DNA: TGTGCCAGCAGTTTAGTAGCGGGGGCCTACAATGAGCAGTTCTTC. Translation: CASSLVAGAYNEQFF.

This chain's CDR3 is CSARVEGGYNEQFF. CDR3 sequence (DNA): TGCAGTGCTAGAGTAGAGGGGGGCTACAATGAGCAGTTCTTC. The chain recombines TRBV20-1 with TRBJ2-1; D could derive from TRBD1 or TRBD2 (6 bases each). Germline-derived CDR1 and CDR2 are DFQATT and SNEGSKA (reference sequence). Trimming removed 1 base at V and 3 bases at J, with 10 bases between. The CDR3 is 14 amino acids.

This chain connects TRBV6-2 or TRBV6-3 to TRBJ2-7, with D maybe TRBD1 (5 bases). The CDR3 contains 13 residues. Per germline, CDR1 MNHEY and CDR2 SVGEGT. Trimming pared 8 bases from V and 3 bases from J, leaving 14 bases between. The CDR3 sequence: CASREVGDYEQYV. The CDR3, as DNA: TGTGCCAGCCGCGAGGTAGGGGACTACGAGCAGTACGTC.

This clonotype was observed many times. The chain combines TRBV11-2 with TRBJ1-1; D may be TRBD1 (5 bases). In germline, CDR1 is SGHAT, CDR2 FQNNGV. Trimming took off 6 bases at V and 3 bases at J, with 11 bases between the two ends. The CDR3 length is 13 residues. CDR3 residues: CASSPTVDTEAFF. The DNA of the CDR3 is TGTGCCAGCAGTCCGACAGTTGACACTGAAGCTTTCTTT.